This is a list of T cell receptor beta chains from one sample in a study of blood T cell repertoires in COVID-19. Repertoires were generated with immunoSEQ multiplex PCR, while TCRdb's copy carries only in-frame clones and drops some. In the table there are around 450,000 clones, more than 85% of which are singletons. The sequencing sample was made of peripheral blood. Receptors were obtained from a woman younger than 45 with acute or convalescent COVID-19. The CDR3 runs from the conserved cysteine through the conserved F or W. The D gene is left open where the match is weak. Some rows mark clone size as missing; the rest say once, few, many or name a class of expanded clone.

clone_size: NA; d_call: TRBD1; v_call: TRBV6-6; j_call: TRBJ1-2; cdr3_aa: CASSPGTANYGYTF; cdr3_nt: TGTGCCAGCAGTCCCGGGACAGCTAACTATGGCTACACCTTC
clone_size: once; d_call: TRBD2; v_call: TRBV4-2; j_call: TRBJ2-1; cdr3_aa: CASSQDSALAGGLNEQFF; cdr3_nt: TGTGCCAGCAGCCAAGATTCCGCACTAGCGGGGGGGCTTAATGAGCAGTTCTTC
clone_size: NA; d_call: TRBD1; v_call: TRBV9; j_call: TRBJ2-3; cdr3_aa: CASSLRDRDTDTQYF; cdr3_nt: TGTGCCAGCAGCCTCCGGGACAGGGACACAGATACGCAGTATTTT
clone_size: NA; d_call: NA; v_call: TRBV6-5; j_call: TRBJ2-7; cdr3_aa: CASSYLLSSYEQYF; cdr3_nt: TGTGCCAGCAGTTACTTACTGTCCTCCTACGAGCAGTACTTC
clone_size: NA; d_call: NA; v_call: TRBV5-1; j_call: TRBJ2-3; cdr3_aa: CASSLDLGQGSDTQYF; cdr3_nt: TGCGCCAGCAGCTTGGATCTGGGGCAGGGGTCTGATACGCAGTATTTT
clone_size: NA; d_call: TRBD2; v_call: TRBV7-9; j_call: TRBJ2-7; cdr3_aa: CASSSLAGAEQYF; cdr3_nt: TGTGCCAGCAGCTCTCTAGCGGGGGCCGAGCAGTACTTC
clone_size: NA; d_call: NA; v_call: TRBV5-1; j_call: TRBJ1-1; cdr3_aa: CASSTAAGAMNTEAFF; cdr3_nt: TGCGCCAGCAGCACGGCGGCAGGGGCTATGAACACTGAAGCTTTCTTT
clone_size: NA; d_call: NA; v_call: TRBV27; j_call: TRBJ2-7; cdr3_aa: CASPVVPRPPETNEQYF; cdr3_nt: TGTGCCAGTCCAGTGGTCCCCCGGCCGCCGGAGACCAACGAGCAGTACTTC
clone_size: NA; d_call: NA; v_call: TRBV19; j_call: TRBJ1-4; cdr3_aa: CASSIPLGQENEKLFF; cdr3_nt: TGTGCCAGTAGTATCCCTCTTGGACAAGAGAATGAAAAACTGTTTTTT
clone_size: once; d_call: TRBD1; v_call: TRBV19; j_call: TRBJ2-4; cdr3_aa: CASSAGQGSLDIQYF; cdr3_nt: TGTGCCAGTAGCGCAGGACAGGGTTCTTTAGACATTCAGTACTTC
clone_size: once; d_call: NA; v_call: TRBV19; j_call: TRBJ2-3; cdr3_aa: CASSTGTLRTDTQYF; cdr3_nt: TGTGCCAGTAGTACTGGGACTCTTCGGACAGATACGCAGTATTTT
clone_size: NA; d_call: NA; v_call: TRBV30; j_call: TRBJ1-6; cdr3_aa: CAWSVWASGVLGNSPLHF; cdr3_nt: TGTGCCTGGAGTGTATGGGCTTCGGGGGTTTTGGGCAATTCACCCCTCCACTTT
clone_size: once; d_call: NA; v_call: TRBV6-1; j_call: TRBJ1-2; cdr3_aa: CASSEVVGGLLDYGYTF; cdr3_nt: TGTGCCAGCAGTGAGGTAGTGGGGGGGCTTCTCGACTATGGCTACACCTTC
clone_size: NA; d_call: TRBD1; v_call: TRBV24-1; j_call: TRBJ2-3; cdr3_aa: CATSGAGGYSTDTQYF; cdr3_nt: TGTGCCACCAGTGGAGCAGGGGGTTATAGCACAGATACGCAGTATTTT
clone_size: NA; d_call: TRBD2; v_call: TRBV5-6; j_call: TRBJ2-3; cdr3_aa: CASSTRTSGGTDTQYF; cdr3_nt: TGTGCCAGCAGCACGCGGACTAGCGGGGGCACAGATACGCAGTATTTT
clone_size: NA; d_call: TRBD1; v_call: TRBV19; j_call: TRBJ1-2; cdr3_aa: CASSIRDSISGYTF; cdr3_nt: TGTGCCAGTAGTATCCGGGACAGTATCTCTGGCTACACCTTC
clone_size: NA; d_call: NA; v_call: TRBV4-1; j_call: TRBJ1-4; cdr3_aa: CASSQDNRSEKLFF; cdr3_nt: TGCGCCAGCAGCCAAGATAATAGGAGTGAAAAACTGTTTTTT
clone_size: NA; d_call: NA; v_call: TRBV28; j_call: TRBJ1-2; cdr3_aa: CASSPIASGYYGYTF; cdr3_nt: TGTGCCAGCAGCCCTATAGCGTCAGGATACTATGGCTACACCTTC
clone_size: NA; d_call: NA; v_call: TRBV11-3; j_call: TRBJ1-4; cdr3_aa: CASSSRGGPSNEKLFF; cdr3_nt: TGTGCCAGCAGCTCGCGCGGGGGGCCCTCTAATGAAAAACTGTTTTTT
clone_size: NA; d_call: NA; v_call: TRBV12-3/TRBV12-4; j_call: TRBJ1-2; cdr3_aa: CASSFGQFYGYTF; cdr3_nt: TGTGCCAGCAGTTTTGGGCAGTTCTATGGCTACACCTTC
clone_size: NA; d_call: TRBD2; v_call: TRBV6-5; j_call: TRBJ2-7; cdr3_aa: CASDSRGDYEQYF; cdr3_nt: TGTGCCAGCGACTCACGGGGGGACTACGAGCAGTACTTC
clone_size: few; d_call: NA; v_call: TRBV19; j_call: TRBJ1-5; cdr3_aa: CASSIVISGSNQPQHF; cdr3_nt: TGTGCCAGTAGTATAGTAATTTCGGGAAGCAATCAGCCCCAGCATTTT
clone_size: NA; d_call: TRBD2; v_call: TRBV5-1; j_call: TRBJ2-2; cdr3_aa: CASSLGLAGRTGELFF; cdr3_nt: TGCGCCAGCAGCTTAGGACTAGCGGGCCGAACCGGGGAGCTGTTTTTT
clone_size: few; d_call: TRBD2; v_call: TRBV28; j_call: TRBJ2-7; cdr3_aa: CASSLGWTSSYEQYF; cdr3_nt: TGTGCCAGCAGCCTCGGATGGACTAGCTCCTACGAGCAGTACTTC
clone_size: once; d_call: TRBD2; v_call: TRBV4-1; j_call: TRBJ2-1; cdr3_aa: CASSSPGAGDGEQFF; cdr3_nt: TGCGCCAGCAGCTCACCCGGGGCGGGGGATGGTGAGCAGTTCTTC
clone_size: few; d_call: TRBD2; v_call: TRBV19; j_call: TRBJ2-3; cdr3_aa: CASSLSSGWGDTQYF; cdr3_nt: TGTGCCAGTAGTCTATCTAGCGGTTGGGGAGATACGCAGTATTTT
clone_size: NA; d_call: TRBD1; v_call: TRBV5-8; j_call: TRBJ1-5; cdr3_aa: CASSSPPGTDFNQPQHF; cdr3_nt: TGTGCCAGCAGCTCGCCACCCGGGACAGATTTTAATCAGCCCCAGCATTTT
clone_size: NA; d_call: TRBD1; v_call: TRBV6-6; j_call: TRBJ1-1; cdr3_aa: CASSWDRVRTEAFF; cdr3_nt: TGTGCCAGCAGTTGGGACAGGGTGCGCACTGAAGCTTTCTTT
clone_size: NA; d_call: TRBD1; v_call: TRBV7-2; j_call: TRBJ1-3; cdr3_aa: CASSRKTGSGNTIYF; cdr3_nt: TGTGCCAGCAGCCGTAAGACAGGGTCTGGAAACACCATATATTTT
clone_size: NA; d_call: NA; v_call: TRBV5-6; j_call: TRBJ2-2; cdr3_aa: CASSSKGFWDTGELFF; cdr3_nt: TGTGCCAGCAGCTCGAAGGGGTTTTGGGACACCGGGGAGCTGTTTTTT
clone_size: NA; d_call: TRBD2; v_call: TRBV6-6; j_call: TRBJ2-7; cdr3_aa: CASSYSRAGGTYEQYF; cdr3_nt: TGTGCCAGCAGTTACTCGAGGGCGGGGGGGACCTACGAGCAGTACTTC
clone_size: NA; d_call: TRBD2; v_call: TRBV7-2; j_call: TRBJ2-5; cdr3_aa: CASSLSPGGAQYF; cdr3_nt: TGTGCCAGCAGCTTATCCCCGGGGGGGGCCCAGTACTTC
clone_size: NA; d_call: NA; v_call: TRBV5-4; j_call: TRBJ2-7; cdr3_aa: CASSLGGGPEQYF; cdr3_nt: TGTGCCAGCAGCCTTGGGGGGGGGCCCGAGCAGTACTTC
clone_size: NA; d_call: TRBD1; v_call: TRBV28; j_call: TRBJ1-6; cdr3_aa: CASRGTGRSPLHF; cdr3_nt: TGTGCCAGCCGGGGGACAGGGCGGTCACCCCTCCACTTT
clone_size: NA; d_call: NA; v_call: TRBV19; j_call: TRBJ2-2; cdr3_aa: CASRTYNTGELFF; cdr3_nt: TGTGCCAGTAGGACATACAACACCGGGGAGCTGTTTTTT
clone_size: NA; d_call: NA; v_call: TRBV5-1; j_call: TRBJ1-6; cdr3_aa: CASSLDRNSPLHF; cdr3_nt: TGCGCCAGCAGCTTGGACAGGAATTCACCCCTCCACTTT
clone_size: NA; d_call: NA; v_call: TRBV9; j_call: TRBJ2-7; cdr3_aa: CASSVGYGGHEQYF; cdr3_nt: TGTGCCAGCAGCGTGGGGTATGGGGGCCACGAGCAGTACTTC
clone_size: NA; d_call: NA; v_call: TRBV7-2; j_call: TRBJ2-5; cdr3_aa: CASSLATGTQYF; cdr3_nt: TGTGCCAGCAGCTTAGCTACGGGGACCCAGTACTTC
clone_size: NA; d_call: NA; v_call: TRBV9; j_call: TRBJ1-1; cdr3_aa: CASSVGLGNGGAEAFF; cdr3_nt: TGTGCCAGCAGCGTAGGTTTAGGGAATGGAGGAGCTGAAGCTTTCTTT
clone_size: once; d_call: TRBD1; v_call: TRBV18; j_call: TRBJ1-5; cdr3_aa: CASSPTGGPNQPQHF; cdr3_nt: TGTGCCAGCTCACCAACAGGGGGGCCCAATCAGCCCCAGCATTTT
clone_size: NA; d_call: NA; v_call: TRBV6-5; j_call: TRBJ2-7; cdr3_aa: CASSSLYYEQYF; cdr3_nt: TGTGCCAGCAGTTCCCTCTACTACGAGCAGTACTTC
clone_size: NA; d_call: TRBD2; v_call: TRBV3-1/TRBV3-2; j_call: TRBJ2-1; cdr3_aa: CASSRLLAGGRNEQFF; cdr3_nt: TGTGCCAGCAGCCGTCTACTAGCGGGGGGGAGGAATGAGCAGTTCTTC
clone_size: NA; d_call: NA; v_call: TRBV2; j_call: TRBJ2-7; cdr3_aa: CASSEVGVSGINYYEQYF; cdr3_nt: TGTGCCAGCAGTGAAGTCGGGGTATCGGGGATTAACTACTACGAGCAGTACTTC
clone_size: NA; d_call: NA; v_call: TRBV7-9; j_call: TRBJ2-1; cdr3_aa: CASSFRGNEQFF; cdr3_nt: TGTGCCAGCAGCTTCCGCGGGAATGAGCAGTTCTTC
clone_size: once; d_call: NA; v_call: TRBV12-2; j_call: TRBJ1-1; cdr3_aa: CASRLERGTEAFF; cdr3_nt: TGTGCAAGTCGCTTGGAACGGGGGACTGAAGCTTTCTTT
clone_size: NA; d_call: NA; v_call: TRBV19; j_call: TRBJ1-1; cdr3_aa: CASRTRRDRKVTEAFF; cdr3_nt: TGTGCCAGTAGGACTAGGAGGGATAGAAAAGTCACTGAAGCTTTCTTT
clone_size: NA; d_call: NA; v_call: TRBV3-1/TRBV3-2; j_call: TRBJ1-2; cdr3_aa: CASSQDDPATGNGYTF; cdr3_nt: TGTGCCAGCAGCCAAGATGACCCCGCGACAGGCAATGGCTACACCTTC
clone_size: NA; d_call: NA; v_call: TRBV2; j_call: TRBJ2-7; cdr3_aa: CASSGQFNEQYF; cdr3_nt: TGTGCCAGCAGTGGCCAGTTCAACGAGCAGTACTTC
clone_size: NA; d_call: NA; v_call: TRBV7-9; j_call: TRBJ2-3; cdr3_aa: CASSLPWGGDTQYF; cdr3_nt: TGTGCCAGCAGCTTACCGTGGGGAGGAGATACGCAGTATTTT
clone_size: few; d_call: NA; v_call: TRBV27; j_call: TRBJ1-1; cdr3_aa: CASSSQRAGAFF; cdr3_nt: TGTGCCAGCAGTTCTCAAAGGGCGGGGGCTTTCTTT
clone_size: NA; d_call: NA; v_call: TRBV28; j_call: TRBJ1-1; cdr3_aa: CASTMGLWNTEAFF; cdr3_nt: TGTGCCAGCACCATGGGACTTTGGAACACTGAAGCTTTCTTT
clone_size: NA; d_call: TRBD2; v_call: TRBV5-1; j_call: TRBJ2-1; cdr3_aa: CASSLPTSGPQFF; cdr3_nt: TGCGCCAGCAGCTTGCCGACTAGCGGACCGCAGTTCTTC
clone_size: NA; d_call: NA; v_call: TRBV7-2; j_call: TRBJ2-2; cdr3_aa: CASSPRGIGTGELFF; cdr3_nt: TGTGCCAGCAGTCCAAGGGGTATAGGGACCGGGGAGCTGTTTTTT
clone_size: NA; d_call: NA; v_call: TRBV24-1; j_call: TRBJ2-5; cdr3_aa: CATSDQGWAETQYF; cdr3_nt: TGTGCCACCAGCGATCAGGGCTGGGCGGAGACCCAGTACTTC
clone_size: NA; d_call: TRBD1; v_call: TRBV6-5; j_call: TRBJ2-3; cdr3_aa: CASSQGVSTDTQYF; cdr3_nt: TGTGCCAGCAGTCAGGGGGTCTCCACAGATACGCAGTATTTT
clone_size: NA; d_call: NA; v_call: TRBV28; j_call: TRBJ2-6; cdr3_aa: CASTSLHQRDSGANVLTF; cdr3_nt: TGTGCCAGCACTTCACTGCACCAGCGTGACTCTGGGGCCAACGTCCTGACTTTC
clone_size: NA; d_call: NA; v_call: TRBV7-8; j_call: TRBJ1-1; cdr3_aa: CASSRQVNTEAFF; cdr3_nt: TGTGCCAGCAGCCGACAGGTGAACACTGAAGCTTTCTTT